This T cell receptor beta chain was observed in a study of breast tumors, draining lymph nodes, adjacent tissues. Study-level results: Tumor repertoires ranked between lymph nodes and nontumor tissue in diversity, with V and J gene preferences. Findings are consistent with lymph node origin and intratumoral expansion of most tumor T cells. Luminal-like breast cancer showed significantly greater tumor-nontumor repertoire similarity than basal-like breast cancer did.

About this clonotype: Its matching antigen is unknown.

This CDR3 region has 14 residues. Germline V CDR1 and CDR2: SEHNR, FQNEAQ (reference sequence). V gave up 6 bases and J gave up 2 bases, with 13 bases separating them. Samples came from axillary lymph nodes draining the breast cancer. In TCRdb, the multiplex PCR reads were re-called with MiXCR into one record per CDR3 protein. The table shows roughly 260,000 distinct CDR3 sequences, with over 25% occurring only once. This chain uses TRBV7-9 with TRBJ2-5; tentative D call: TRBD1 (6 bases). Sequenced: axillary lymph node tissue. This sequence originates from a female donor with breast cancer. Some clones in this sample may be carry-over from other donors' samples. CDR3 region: CASRPGTLQETQYF. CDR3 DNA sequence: TGTGCCAGCAGACCCGGGACACTTCAAGAGACCCAGTACTTC.